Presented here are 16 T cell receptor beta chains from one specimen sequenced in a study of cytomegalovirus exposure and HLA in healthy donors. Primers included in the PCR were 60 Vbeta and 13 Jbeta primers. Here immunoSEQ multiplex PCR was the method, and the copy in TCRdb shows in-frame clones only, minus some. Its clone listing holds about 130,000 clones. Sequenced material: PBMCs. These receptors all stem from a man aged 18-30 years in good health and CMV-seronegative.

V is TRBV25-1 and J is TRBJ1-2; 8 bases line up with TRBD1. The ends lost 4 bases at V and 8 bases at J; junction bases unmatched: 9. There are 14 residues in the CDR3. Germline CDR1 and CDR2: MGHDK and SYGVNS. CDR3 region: CASSALTGTGGYTF. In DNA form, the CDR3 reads TGTGCCAGCAGTGCCCTGACCGGGACAGGAGGCTACACCTTC.

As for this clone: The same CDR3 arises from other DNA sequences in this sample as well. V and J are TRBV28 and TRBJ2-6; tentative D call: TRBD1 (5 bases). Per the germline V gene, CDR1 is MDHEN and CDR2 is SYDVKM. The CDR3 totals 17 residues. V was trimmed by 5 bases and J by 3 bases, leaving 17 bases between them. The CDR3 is CASSIPLGDRGANVLTF. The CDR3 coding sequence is TGTGCCAGCAGTATACCCCTAGGGGATCGTGGGGCCAACGTCCTGACTTTC.

The CDR3 here is CSGTRGRGYGYTF. The CDR3 nucleotides read TGCAGCGGGACCAGGGGGCGAGGCTATGGCTACACCTTC. The chain recombines TRBV29-1 with TRBJ1-2; 8 nucleotides agree with TRBD1. This CDR3 is built from 13 residues. Germline lookup yields CDR1 SQVTM and CDR2 ANQGSEA. Trimming cost V 7 bases and J 4 bases; bases outside gene matches: 8.

The CDR3 nucleotides are TGTGCCAGCAGTGAAGCGGACAGGGGAGGGTTCGGTGAGCAGTTCTTC. The encoded protein is CASSEADRGGFGEQFF. The rearrangement links TRBV2 to TRBJ2-1, with TRBD1 matching over 9 bases. V lost 0 bases to trimming and J lost 9 bases; unmatched junction nucleotides: 9. Per germline, CDR1 SNHLY and CDR2 FYNNEI. The CDR3 runs 16 residues. Looking up the rest from reference TRBV2 and TRBJ2-1 gives the full variable domain: EPEVTQTPSHQVTQMGQEVILRCVPISNHLYFYWYRQILGQKVEFLVSFYNNEISEKSEIFDDQFSVERPDGSNFTLKIRSTKLEDSAMYFCASSEADRGGFGEQFFGPGTRLTVL.

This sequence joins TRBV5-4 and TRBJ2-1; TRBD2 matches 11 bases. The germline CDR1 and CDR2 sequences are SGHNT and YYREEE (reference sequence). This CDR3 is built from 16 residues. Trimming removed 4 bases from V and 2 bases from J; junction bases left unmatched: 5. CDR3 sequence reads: CASSQDSGGAYNEQFF. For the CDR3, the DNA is TGTGCCAGCAGCCAAGATAGCGGGGGGGCCTACAATGAGCAGTTCTTC.

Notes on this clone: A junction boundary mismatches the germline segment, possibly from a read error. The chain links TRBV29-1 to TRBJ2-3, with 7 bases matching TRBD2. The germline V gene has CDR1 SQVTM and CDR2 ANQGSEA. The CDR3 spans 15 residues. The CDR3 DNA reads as TGCAGCGCTGAAACCGGACTAGTTTATACAGATACGCAGTATTTT. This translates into CSAETGLVYTDTQYF.

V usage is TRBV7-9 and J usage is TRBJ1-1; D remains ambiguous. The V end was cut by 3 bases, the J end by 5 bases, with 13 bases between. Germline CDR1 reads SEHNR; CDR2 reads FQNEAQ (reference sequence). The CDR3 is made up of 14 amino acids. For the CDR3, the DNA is TGTGCCAGCAGCTTGTCACGGCGGGGTACTGAAGCTTTCTTT. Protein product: CASSLSRRGTEAFF.

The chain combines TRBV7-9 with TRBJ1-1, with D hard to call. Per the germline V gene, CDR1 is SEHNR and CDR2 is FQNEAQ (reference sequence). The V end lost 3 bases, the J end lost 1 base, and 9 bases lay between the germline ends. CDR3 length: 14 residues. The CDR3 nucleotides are TGTGCCAGCAGCTTTAGCTCGGCGAACACTGAAGCTTTCTTT. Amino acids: CASSFSSANTEAFF.

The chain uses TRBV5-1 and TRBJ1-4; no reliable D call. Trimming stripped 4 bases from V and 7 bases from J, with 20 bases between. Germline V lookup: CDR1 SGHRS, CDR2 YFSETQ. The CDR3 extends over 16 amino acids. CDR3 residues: CASSAGLGGIFEKLFF. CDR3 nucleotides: TGCGCCAGCAGCGCGGGTCTTGGAGGGATATTTGAAAAACTGTTTTTT.

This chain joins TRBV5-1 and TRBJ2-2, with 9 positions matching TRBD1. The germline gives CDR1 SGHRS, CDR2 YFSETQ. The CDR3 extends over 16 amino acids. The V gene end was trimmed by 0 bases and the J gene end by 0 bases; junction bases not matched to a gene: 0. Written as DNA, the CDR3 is TGCGCCAGCAGCTTGGGGGACAGGGCGAACACCGGGGAGCTGTTTTTT. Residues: CASSLGDRANTGELFF.

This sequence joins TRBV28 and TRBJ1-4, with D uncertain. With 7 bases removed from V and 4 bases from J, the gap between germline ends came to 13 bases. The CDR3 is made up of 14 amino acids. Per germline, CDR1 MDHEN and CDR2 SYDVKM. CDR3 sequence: CASTLGLSNEKLFF. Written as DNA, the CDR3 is TGTGCCAGCACCTTAGGACTGAGTAATGAAAAACTGTTTTTT.

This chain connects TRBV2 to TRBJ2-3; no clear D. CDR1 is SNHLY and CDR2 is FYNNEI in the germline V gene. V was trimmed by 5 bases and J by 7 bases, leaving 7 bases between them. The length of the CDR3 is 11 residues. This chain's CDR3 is CASSIVNTQYF. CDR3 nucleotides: TGTGCCAGCAGTATCGTAAATACGCAGTATTTT.

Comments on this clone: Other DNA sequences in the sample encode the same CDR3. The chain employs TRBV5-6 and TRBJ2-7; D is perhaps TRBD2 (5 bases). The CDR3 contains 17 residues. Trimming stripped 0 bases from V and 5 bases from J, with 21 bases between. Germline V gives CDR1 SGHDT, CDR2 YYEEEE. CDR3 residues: CASSLALSGSKGNEQYF. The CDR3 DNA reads TGTGCCAGCAGCTTGGCTCTCTCGGGGTCAAAAGGGAACGAGCAGTACTTC.

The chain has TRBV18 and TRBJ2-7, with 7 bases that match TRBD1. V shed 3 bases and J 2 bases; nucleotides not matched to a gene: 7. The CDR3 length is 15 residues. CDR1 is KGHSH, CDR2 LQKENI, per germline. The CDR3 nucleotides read TGTGCCAGCTCACCGATGACAGGGTCAGCCTACGAGCAGTACTTC. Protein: CASSPMTGSAYEQYF.

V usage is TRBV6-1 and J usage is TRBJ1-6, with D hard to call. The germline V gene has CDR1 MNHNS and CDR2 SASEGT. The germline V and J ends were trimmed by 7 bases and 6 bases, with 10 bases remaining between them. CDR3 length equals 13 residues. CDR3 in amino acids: CASIGRRNSPLHF. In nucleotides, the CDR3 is TGTGCCAGCATTGGGCGTCGTAATTCACCCCTCCACTTT.

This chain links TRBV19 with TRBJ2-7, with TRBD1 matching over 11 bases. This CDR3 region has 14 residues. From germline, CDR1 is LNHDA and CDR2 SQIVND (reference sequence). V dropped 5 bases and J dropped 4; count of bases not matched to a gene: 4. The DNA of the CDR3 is TGTGCCAGTAGTCGGACAGGGGGCTCGTACGAGCAGTACTTC. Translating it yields CASSRTGGSYEQYF.